This T cell receptor (beta chain) was found in a study of technical replicates of blood from a few donors. Using immunoSEQ multiplex PCR, the repertoire was profiled, and TCRdb retains in-frame clones only, with some absent. Of nearly 80,000 clones in the sample, roughly 96% were seen once. The CDR3 is made up of 17 amino acids. CDR1 and CDR2 (germline): PRHDT, FYEKMQ (reference sequence). Trimming pared 3 bases from V and 2 bases from J, leaving 19 bases between. This clone was seen a single time. Source material: T cells isolated from PBMCs. This receptor was obtained from a human donor in good health. This chain uses TRBV13 with TRBJ2-5, with a possible D match to TRBD1 (6 bases). CDR3 protein: CASSLYGQSLSQETQYF. In DNA form, the CDR3 reads TGTGCCAGCAGCTTGTACGGACAGTCCTTAAGTCAAGAGACCCAGTACTTC.